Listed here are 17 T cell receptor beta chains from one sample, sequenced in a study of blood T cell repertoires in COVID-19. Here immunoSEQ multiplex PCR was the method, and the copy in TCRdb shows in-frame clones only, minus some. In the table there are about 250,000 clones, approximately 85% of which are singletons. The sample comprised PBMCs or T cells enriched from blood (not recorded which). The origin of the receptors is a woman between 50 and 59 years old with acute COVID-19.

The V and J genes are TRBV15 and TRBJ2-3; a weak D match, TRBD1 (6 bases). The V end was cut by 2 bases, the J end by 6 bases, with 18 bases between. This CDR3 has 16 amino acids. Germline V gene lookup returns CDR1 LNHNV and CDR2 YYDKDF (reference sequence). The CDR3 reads CATSRIGQSEGDTQYF. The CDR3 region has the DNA TGTGCCACCAGCAGAATTGGACAGTCTGAGGGGGATACGCAGTATTTT.

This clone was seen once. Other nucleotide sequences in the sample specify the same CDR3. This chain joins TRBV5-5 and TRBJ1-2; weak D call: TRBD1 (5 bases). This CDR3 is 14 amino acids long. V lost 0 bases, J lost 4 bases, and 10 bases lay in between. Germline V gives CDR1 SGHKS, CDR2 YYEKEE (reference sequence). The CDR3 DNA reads TGTGCCAGCAGCTTGGAAGGGAGGGGCTATGGCTACACCTTC. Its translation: CASSLEGRGYGYTF.

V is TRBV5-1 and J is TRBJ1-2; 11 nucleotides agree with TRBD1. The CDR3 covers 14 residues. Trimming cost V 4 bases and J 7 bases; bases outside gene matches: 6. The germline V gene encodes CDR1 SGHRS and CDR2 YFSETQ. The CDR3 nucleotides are TGCGCCAGCAGCCAGGGACAGGGGGGCGGTGGCTACACCTTC. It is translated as CASSQGQGGGGYTF.

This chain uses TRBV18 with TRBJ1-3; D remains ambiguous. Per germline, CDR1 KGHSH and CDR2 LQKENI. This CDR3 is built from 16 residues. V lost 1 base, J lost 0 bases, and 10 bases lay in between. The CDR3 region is CASSPLRQDSGNTIYF. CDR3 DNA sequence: TGTGCCAGCTCACCACTCCGGCAGGACTCTGGAAACACCATATATTTT.

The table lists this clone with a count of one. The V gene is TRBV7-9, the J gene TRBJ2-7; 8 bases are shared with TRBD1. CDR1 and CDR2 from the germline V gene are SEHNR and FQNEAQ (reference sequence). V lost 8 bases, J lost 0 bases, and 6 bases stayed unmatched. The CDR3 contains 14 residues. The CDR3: CASRGTGDSYEQYF. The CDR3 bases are TGTGCCAGCCGGGGGACAGGCGACTCCTACGAGCAGTACTTC.

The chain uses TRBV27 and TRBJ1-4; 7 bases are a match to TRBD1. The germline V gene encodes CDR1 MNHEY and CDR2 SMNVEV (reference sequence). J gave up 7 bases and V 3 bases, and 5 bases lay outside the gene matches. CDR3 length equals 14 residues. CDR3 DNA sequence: TGTGCCAGCAGTTTGAGGCCAGGGGGTGAAAAACTGTTTTTT. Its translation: CASSLRPGGEKLFF.

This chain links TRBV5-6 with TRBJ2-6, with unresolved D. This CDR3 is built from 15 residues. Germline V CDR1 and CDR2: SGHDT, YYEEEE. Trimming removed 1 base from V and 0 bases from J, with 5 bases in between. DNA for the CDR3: TGTGCCAGCAGCTTGAAGCGCTCTGGGGCCAACGTCCTGACTTTC. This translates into CASSLKRSGANVLTF.

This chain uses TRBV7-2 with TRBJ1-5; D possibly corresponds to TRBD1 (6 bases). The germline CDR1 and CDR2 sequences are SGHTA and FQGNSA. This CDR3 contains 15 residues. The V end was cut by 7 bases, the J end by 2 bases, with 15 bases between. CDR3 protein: CASKLGQNGNQPQHF. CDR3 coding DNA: TGTGCCAGCAAACTCGGACAGAACGGCAATCAGCCCCAGCATTTT.

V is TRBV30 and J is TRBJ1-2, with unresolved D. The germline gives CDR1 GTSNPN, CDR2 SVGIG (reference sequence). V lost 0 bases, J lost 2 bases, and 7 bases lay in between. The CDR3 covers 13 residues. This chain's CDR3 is CAWSVGVNYGYTF. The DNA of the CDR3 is TGTGCCTGGAGTGTTGGAGTGAACTATGGCTACACCTTC.

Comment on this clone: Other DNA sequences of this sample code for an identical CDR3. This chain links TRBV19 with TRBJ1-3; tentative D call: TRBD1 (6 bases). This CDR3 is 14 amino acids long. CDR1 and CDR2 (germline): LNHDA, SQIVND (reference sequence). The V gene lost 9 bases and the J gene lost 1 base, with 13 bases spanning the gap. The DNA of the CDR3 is TGTGCCAGCTCGACAGGCTCATCTGGAAACACCATATATTTT. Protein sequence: CASSTGSSGNTIYF. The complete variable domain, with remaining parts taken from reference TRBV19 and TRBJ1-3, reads DGGITQSPKYLFRKEGQNVTLSCEQNLNHDAMYWYRQDPGQGLRLIYYSQIVNDFQKGDIAEGYSVSREKKESFPLTVTSAQKNPTAFYLCASSTGSSGNTIYFGEGSWLTVV.

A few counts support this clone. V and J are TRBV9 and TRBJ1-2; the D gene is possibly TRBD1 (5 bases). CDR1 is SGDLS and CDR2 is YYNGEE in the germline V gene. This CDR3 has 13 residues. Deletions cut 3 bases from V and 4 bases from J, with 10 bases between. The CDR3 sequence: CASSGGSSYGYTF. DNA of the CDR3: TGTGCCAGCAGCGGGGGCAGCTCCTATGGCTACACCTTC.

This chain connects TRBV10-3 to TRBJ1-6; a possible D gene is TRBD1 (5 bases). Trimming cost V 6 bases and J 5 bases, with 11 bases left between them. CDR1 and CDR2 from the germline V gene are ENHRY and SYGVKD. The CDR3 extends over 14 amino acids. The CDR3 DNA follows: TGTGCCATCAGGGAGGGGAGGGATAATTCACCCCTCCACTTT. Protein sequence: CAIREGRDNSPLHF.

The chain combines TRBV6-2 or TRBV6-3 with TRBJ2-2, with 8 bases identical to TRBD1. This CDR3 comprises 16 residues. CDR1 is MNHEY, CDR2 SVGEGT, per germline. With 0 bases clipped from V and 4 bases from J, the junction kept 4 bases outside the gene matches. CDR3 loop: CASSYSGDRTTGELFF. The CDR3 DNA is TGTGCCAGCAGTTACTCGGGGGACAGGACCACCGGGGAGCTGTTTTTT.

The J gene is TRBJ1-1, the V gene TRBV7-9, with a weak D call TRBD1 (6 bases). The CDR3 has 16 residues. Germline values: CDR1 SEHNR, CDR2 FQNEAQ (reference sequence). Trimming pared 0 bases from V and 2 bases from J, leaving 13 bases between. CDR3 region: CASSLALGTKNTEAFF. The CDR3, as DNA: TGTGCCAGCAGCTTAGCACTCGGGACAAAAAACACTGAAGCTTTCTTT.

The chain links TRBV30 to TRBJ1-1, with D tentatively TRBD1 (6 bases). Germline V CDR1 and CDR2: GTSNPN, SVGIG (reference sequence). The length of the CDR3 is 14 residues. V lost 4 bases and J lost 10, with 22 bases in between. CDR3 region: CAWTTPQGRKLAFF. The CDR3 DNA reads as TGTGCCTGGACCACCCCGCAGGGGCGAAAACTAGCTTTCTTT.

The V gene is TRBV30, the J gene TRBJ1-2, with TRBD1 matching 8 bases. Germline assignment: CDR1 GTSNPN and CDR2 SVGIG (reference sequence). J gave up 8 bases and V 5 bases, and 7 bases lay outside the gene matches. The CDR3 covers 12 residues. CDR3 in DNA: TGTGCCTGGGCAGGGGGCGCGTACGGCTACACCTTC. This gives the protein CAWAGGAYGYTF.

Here the CDR3 reads CASSLTGQGEKLFF. The CDR3 DNA follows: TGTGCCAGCTCCCTTACTGGACAGGGTGAAAAACTGTTTTTT. The chain recombines TRBV18 with TRBJ1-4; 8 bases agree with TRBD1. The germline V gene has CDR1 KGHSH and CDR2 LQKENI. V was clipped by 6 bases and J by 7 bases; unmatched bases: 7. This CDR3 has 14 residues.